The 9 T cell receptor beta chains below come from one sample, sequenced in a study of response to subunit inactivated influenza vaccine. TCRdb re-called the RT-PCR reads through MiXCR, storing one row per CDR3 protein. This sample carries more than 600,000 distinct CDR3 sequences, about 18% of them seen once, and the ten largest clones take roughly 10%. The sequencing here drew on PBMCs from blood, taken roughly 5 days after vaccination. The source is a middle-aged man who received an inactivated influenza vaccine.

This clonotype was detected only a few times. The chain combines TRBV11-2 with TRBJ2-1; D possibly corresponds to TRBD1 (6 bases). Trimming removed 4 bases from V and 3 bases from J, with 16 bases in between. CDR1 SGHAT and CDR2 FQNNGV come from the germline V gene. The CDR3 consists of 16 residues. Here the CDR3 reads CASSSTAQTGYNEQFF. CDR3 DNA: TGTGCCAGCAGCTCTACAGCTCAGACAGGCTACAATGAGCAGTTCTTC. Complete variable domain (other parts from reference TRBV11-2 and TRBJ2-1): EAGVAQSPRYKIIEKRQSVAFWCNPISGHATLYWYQQILGQGPKLLIQFQNNGVVDDSQLPKDRFSAERLKGVDSTLKIQPAKLEDSAVYLCASSSTAQTGYNEQFFGPGTRLTVL.

The chain combines TRBV10-3 with TRBJ2-7, with 7 positions matching TRBD1. This CDR3 comprises 13 residues. Germline V gives CDR1 ENHRY, CDR2 SYGVKD. V dropped 8 bases and J dropped 0; count of bases not matched to a gene: 4. The CDR3 loop is CAIWDRSSYEQYF. The CDR3 nucleotides are TGTGCCATCTGGGACAGAAGCTCCTACGAGCAGTACTTC.

As concerns this clonotype: The junction does not match germline at one end; this may be a read error. The chain joins TRBV3-1 to TRBJ2-1; 9 nucleotides agree with TRBD2. Germline V gene lookup returns CDR1 LGHDT and CDR2 YNNKEL (reference sequence). This CDR3 comprises 12 residues. The CDR3: CASSQGLSGSAF. CDR3 bases: TGTGCCAGCAGCCAAGGACTTAGCGGGAGCGCCTTC.

The CDR3 loop is CASSSASNIQYF. The CDR3 nucleotides are TGTGCCAGCAGCTCTGCCTCAAACATTCAGTACTTC. The V and J genes are TRBV7-9 and TRBJ2-4, with D uncertain. The CDR3 sequence is 12 residues long. Germline loops: CDR1 SEHNR, CDR2 FQNEAQ (reference sequence). Trimming pared 4 bases from V and 6 bases from J, leaving 7 bases between.

This chain uses TRBV5-1 with TRBJ2-7; 7 bases fit TRBD1. The V segment lost 0 bases and the J segment 6 bases; nucleotides outside the gene matches: 9. The CDR3 runs 15 residues. Germline CDR1 reads SGHRS; CDR2 reads YFSETQ. CDR3 sequence: CASSLAATGLIEQYF. The CDR3 nucleotides read TGCGCCAGCAGCTTGGCCGCGACAGGGTTAATCGAGCAGTACTTC.

This clonotype was detected only a few times. V gene TRBV6-1 combines with J gene TRBJ2-5; D could derive from TRBD1 or TRBD2 (5 bases each). CDR3 length equals 15 residues. The germline V gene encodes CDR1 MNHNS and CDR2 SASEGT. Deletions cut 4 bases from V and 0 bases from J, with 12 bases between. The CDR3 DNA reads TGTGCCAGCAGTGCCGGGACGGAGTACCAAGAGACCCAGTACTTC. Its translation is CASSAGTEYQETQYF.

This clonotype was detected a few times. The CDR3, as DNA: TGTGCCAGCAGTTCCGCCGGAGGGCTAGATACGCAGTATTTT. Amino acid sequence: CASSSAGGLDTQYF. The chain employs TRBV6-5 and TRBJ2-3; weak D call: TRBD2 (6 bases). Trimming left V 4 bases short and J 5 bases short, with 13 bases between. Germline CDR1 is MNHEY and CDR2 is SVGAGI. This CDR3 has 14 residues.

This clonotype has a handful of counts. V usage is TRBV18 and J usage is TRBJ2-1; possible D gene TRBD2, 5 bases. Trimming left V 3 bases short and J 0 bases short, with 12 bases between. Per germline, CDR1 KGHSH and CDR2 LQKENI. There are 16 residues in the CDR3. The CDR3 reads CASSPLTRSSYNEQFF. The DNA of the CDR3 is TGTGCCAGCTCACCTCTCACTAGGAGCTCCTACAATGAGCAGTTCTTC.

This chain uses TRBV3-1 with TRBJ2-2, with TRBD1 matching over 11 bases. The CDR3 is 17 amino acids. Looked up from germline, CDR1 is LGHDT and CDR2 is YNNKEL (reference sequence). V lost 0 bases, J lost 6 bases, and 6 bases stayed unmatched. The CDR3 here is CASSQDKLGQGAGELFF. The DNA for the CDR3 is TGTGCCAGCAGCCAAGATAAGTTGGGACAGGGGGCCGGGGAGCTGTTTTTT.